This TCR beta chain was documented in a study of blood T cell repertoires in COVID-19. Background on the study: The origin of the acute and convalescent COVID-19 samples was the United States, Italy and Spain. The cDNA or gDNA used as material had been derived from T cells, B-cell-depleted T cells, or PBMCs.

V shed 5 bases and J shed 4 bases, with 8 bases lying between them. This CDR3 spans 12 amino acids. CDR1 is SEHNR, CDR2 FQNEAQ, per germline (reference sequence). Per the original data handling: Estimates of nucleated cell counts were drawn from the amplification of reference gene primers. TCRdb's copy holds only in-frame clones and misses some; the assay was immunoSEQ multiplex PCR. V and J calls and clone size follow that table, whereas D and trimming were derived from the DNA. The table includes some 260,000 clones, roughly 90% detected once. The TCR originated in a woman aged 30 to 39 with acute or convalescent COVID-19. What was sequenced was peripheral blood. The gene calls are TRBV7-9 and TRBJ1-1; unclear D gene. CDR3 nucleotides: TGTGCCAGCAGCCCTTTCGTCACTGAAGCTTTCTTT. It codes for CASSPFVTEAFF.